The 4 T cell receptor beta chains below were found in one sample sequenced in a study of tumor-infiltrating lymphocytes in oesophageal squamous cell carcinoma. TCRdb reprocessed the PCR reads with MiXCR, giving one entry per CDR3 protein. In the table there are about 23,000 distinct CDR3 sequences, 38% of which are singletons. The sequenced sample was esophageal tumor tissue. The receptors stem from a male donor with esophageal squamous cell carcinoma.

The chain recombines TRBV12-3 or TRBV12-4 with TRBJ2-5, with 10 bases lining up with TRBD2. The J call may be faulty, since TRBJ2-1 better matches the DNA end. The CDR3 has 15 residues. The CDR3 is CASSTTSGIFNEQFF. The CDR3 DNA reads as TGTGCCAGCAGTACTACTAGCGGGATATTCAATGAGCAGTTCTTC.

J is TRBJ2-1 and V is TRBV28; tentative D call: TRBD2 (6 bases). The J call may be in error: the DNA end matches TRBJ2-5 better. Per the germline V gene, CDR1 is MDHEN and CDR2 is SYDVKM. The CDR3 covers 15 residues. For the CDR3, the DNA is TGTGCCAGCAGTGCTATGGGGGGATCTTTGGAGACCCAGTACTTC. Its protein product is CASSAMGGSLETQYF.

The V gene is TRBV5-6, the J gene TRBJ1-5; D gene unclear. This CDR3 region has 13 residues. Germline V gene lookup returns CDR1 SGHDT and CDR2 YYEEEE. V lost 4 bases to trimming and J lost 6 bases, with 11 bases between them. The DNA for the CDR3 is TGTGCCAGCAGCCTATGGGAGGGTCAGCCCCAGCATTTT. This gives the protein CASSLWEGQPQHF.

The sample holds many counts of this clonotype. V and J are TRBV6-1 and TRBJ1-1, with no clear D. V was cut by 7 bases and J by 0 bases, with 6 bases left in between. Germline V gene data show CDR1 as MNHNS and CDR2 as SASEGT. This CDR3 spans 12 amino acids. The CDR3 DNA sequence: TGTGCCAGCACCCTGGTGAACACTGAAGCTTTCTTT. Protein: CASTLVNTEAFF.